This T cell receptor beta chain came from a study of T cells in Graves' hyperthyroidism and ophthalmopathy. About the study: Upon initial diagnosis and before any treatment, peripheral blood was collected. Findings of the study overall: Blood also carried most thyroid clonotypes expanded above 0.001.

The source material, RNA transcripts, was used to amplify TCR beta CDR3 regions. The primer set for the first-round RT-PCR of the TCR CDR3 was HTBI. TCRdb recomputed calls from the multiplex PCR reads with MiXCR, one row per CDR3 protein. The data hold a few hundred thousand distinct CDR3 sequences, with less than 15% observed a single time. Germline CDR1 and CDR2: MNHEY and SVGAGI. The CDR3 is made up of 13 amino acids. Trimming removed 2 bases from V and 5 bases from J, with 10 bases in between. On the basis of clinical symptoms, serum thyroxine and TRAb, thyroid ultrasound and orbital computed tomography, diagnoses were made. PBMCs were derived from more than 8 ml fresh peripheral blood. This clonotype came up many times. The antigen is unknown.

V usage is TRBV6-5 and J usage is TRBJ2-7; D is perhaps TRBD1 (6 bases). This sequence originates from a woman aged 40 to 50 with Graves' hyperthyroidism that later progressed to Graves' ophthalmopathy. What was sequenced was blood. CDR3 nucleotide sequence: TGTGCCAGCAGTTACGTCCAGGGGAACGAGCAGTACTTC. Encoded protein: CASSYVQGNEQYF.